The rows below give T cell receptor beta chains drawn from one sample of a study of T cells in Graves' hyperthyroidism and ophthalmopathy. TCRdb re-derived calls from the multiplex PCR reads in MiXCR, one entry per CDR3 protein. The table includes about 570,000 distinct CDR3 sequences, around 46% detected once. Source material: peripheral blood or thyroid tissue (not recorded which). These receptors came from an adult woman with Graves' disease, either hyperthyroidism or ophthalmopathy (not recorded which). Each CDR3 is given with its conserved first and last residue. The D gene is left open where the match is weak. Only some rows state a clone size, as once, few, many or a class for expanded clones.

d_call	clone_size	j_call	v_call	cdr3_nt	cdr3_aa
NA	NA	TRBJ2-5	TRBV7-8	TGTGCCAGCAGCCCCAAGGGAGAGACCCAGTACTTC	CASSPKGETQYF
NA	NA	TRBJ2-6	TRBV19	TGTGCCAGCAGCTGGTGGGGCGAGGGGGCCAACGTCCTGACTTTC	CASSWWGEGANVLTF
NA	NA	TRBJ1-5	TRBV9	TGTGCCAGCAGCCGCATTGAGGGTGGCAATCAGCCCCAGCATTTT	CASSRIEGGNQPQHF
NA	NA	TRBJ1-5	TRBV19	TGTGCCAGTACCTACTCGTGGGGCGCGTATAGCAATCAGCCCCAGCATTTT	CASTYSWGAYSNQPQHF
NA	NA	TRBJ1-5	TRBV5-1	TGCGCCAGCAGACCTGAACCCCAGCATTTT	CASRPEPQHF
NA	NA	TRBJ1-1	TRBV7-2	TGTGCCAGCAGCCAGATGAGCGCTGAAGCTTTCTTT	CASSQMSAEAFF
NA	many	TRBJ2-7	TRBV20-1	TGCAGTGCTAGAGATCTGGGAAGGCAGTACTTC	CSARDLGRQYF
TRBD1	many	TRBJ1-2	TRBV5-6	TGTGCCAGCAGGGGGACAGGGGATTATGGCTACACCTTC	CASRGTGDYGYTF
TRBD2	NA	TRBJ2-1	TRBV5-1	TGCGCCAGCAGCTCGGGACTAGCGGGAGGGGAGCAGTTCTTC	CASSSGLAGGEQFF
NA	many	TRBJ2-5	TRBV5-1	TGCGCCAGCAGCTCCTCCACAGGGAACGGGGAGACCCAGTACTTC	CASSSSTGNGETQYF
TRBD2	many	TRBJ2-7	TRBV12-3/TRBV12-4	TGTGCCAGCAGTACTCGCAAAACCCTAGCGGGAGGAAGCGAGCAGTACTTC	CASSTRKTLAGGSEQYF
TRBD2	many	TRBJ2-7	TRBV7-3	TGTGCCAGCAGCTTGACTAGCGGGGTCTCCTACGAGCAGTACTTC	CASSLTSGVSYEQYF
NA	NA	TRBJ1-6	TRBV5-1	TGCGCCAGCAGAGACGGCAGCTCCTATAATTCACCCCTCCACTTT	CASRDGSSYNSPLHF
TRBD1	NA	TRBJ2-5	TRBV12-3/TRBV12-4	TGTGTCAGCAGTTGGCCGGGACAGGGTGGGGAGACCCAGTACTTC	CVSSWPGQGGETQYF
NA	NA	TRBJ2-7	TRBV15	TGTGCCACCAGCAGAGAGAGGGACACCTCCTACGAGCAGTACTTC	CATSRERDTSYEQYF
TRBD2	many	TRBJ2-2	TRBV11-2	TGTGCCAGCAGCCATACTAGCGGGAGGGTTACCGGGGAGCTGTTTTTT	CASSHTSGRVTGELFF
NA	NA	TRBJ2-5	TRBV10-3	TGTGCCACCCAGCTCGGGGCCTCCAAGAATCAAGAGACCCAGTACTTC	CATQLGASKNQETQYF
NA	many	TRBJ1-4	TRBV7-2	TGTGCCAGCAGCTTAATAAGAGGGGGTGAAAAACTGTTTTTT	CASSLIRGGEKLFF
NA	many	TRBJ2-5	TRBV11-2	TGTGCCAGCAGCGTGGGACGGTGGGGTACCCAAGAGACCCAGTACTTC	CASSVGRWGTQETQYF
TRBD1	NA	TRBJ1-1	TRBV7-8	TGTGCCAGCAGCTCGGGACAGGGGGCGCGAGCTTTCTTT	CASSSGQGARAFF
TRBD1	once	TRBJ1-5	TRBV20-1	TGCAGTGAAAGGGACAGGGGGAATCAGCCCCAGCATTTT	CSERDRGNQPQHF
TRBD2	NA	TRBJ2-7	TRBV5-1	TGTGCCAGCAGGCCGAGCGGGAGGTACGAGCAGTACTTC	CASRPSGRYEQYF
TRBD1	NA	TRBJ2-1	TRBV5-1	TGCGCCAGCAGCTCCGGACAGGGCAATGAGCAGTTCTTC	CASSSGQGNEQFF
TRBD1	NA	TRBJ1-2	TRBV5-1	TGCGCCAGCAGCGTACCGGGACAGCACTATGGCTACACCTTC	CASSVPGQHYGYTF
NA	NA	TRBJ2-5	TRBV10-3	TGTGCCATCAGGGCAGGGCTCCCCTTTGACCAAGAGACCCAGTACTTC	CAIRAGLPFDQETQYF
NA	NA	TRBJ1-3	TRBV14	TGTGCCAGCAGCCAAGGAGGTGGAAACACCATATATTTT	CASSQGGGNTIYF
NA	many	TRBJ2-5	TRBV20-1	TGCAGTGCCTCTGGGAACTCGATCTTCGGAGAGACCCAGTACTTC	CSASGNSIFGETQYF
NA	many	TRBJ2-7	TRBV7-9	TGTGCCAGCAGACCCGGTAGCTCCTACGAGCAGTACTTC	CASRPGSSYEQYF
NA	many	TRBJ2-7	TRBV12-3/TRBV12-4	TGTGCCAGCAGTTTTCAGTGGGAGCAGTACTTC	CASSFQWEQYF
NA	many	TRBJ2-2	TRBV7-9	TGTGCCAGCACCGCGCAAGGGAGCGGGGAGCTGTTTTTT	CASTAQGSGELFF
NA	NA	TRBJ1-1	TRBV29-1	TGCAGCGTTGATGGGGTGGGGGGCGCATGGGACACTGAAGCTTTCTTT	CSVDGVGGAWDTEAFF
TRBD1	few	TRBJ1-1	TRBV29-1	TGCACCACCGGGACAGGGAACACTGAAGCTTTCTTT	CTTGTGNTEAFF
NA	many	TRBJ2-2	TRBV4-1	TGCGCCAGCAGCCAAGTAGCCCCGGTGAACACCGGGGAGCTGTTTTTT	CASSQVAPVNTGELFF
NA	once	TRBJ1-2	TRBV7-2	TGTGCCAGCAGGTCCCTTCCATTAGGCTATGGCTACACCTTC	CASRSLPLGYGYTF
NA	many	TRBJ1-5	TRBV20-1	TGCAGTGCTTGGACACCTGATACCAATCAGCCCCAGCATTTT	CSAWTPDTNQPQHF
NA	few	TRBJ2-3	TRBV9	TGTGCCAGCGAAGGGAGAAACACAGATACGCAGTATTTT	CASEGRNTDTQYF
TRBD2	many	TRBJ2-7	TRBV27	TGTGCCAGCAATTCCGGGACTACCGACGAGCAGTACTTC	CASNSGTTDEQYF